The sequence of this T cell receptor beta chain was determined in a study of blood T cell repertoires in COVID-19. The V end was cut by 6 bases, the J end by 2 bases, with 14 bases between. The length of the CDR3 is 14 residues. CDR1 is MDHEN, CDR2 SYDVKM, per germline. Sequencing was performed with immunoSEQ multiplex PCR; in TCRdb, only in-frame clones are kept and a portion is missing. Of around 130,000 clones in the sample, around 82% were seen once. The sequenced material came from peripheral blood. The rearrangement uses TRBV28 and TRBJ2-7; D is ambiguous. The TCR sequence derives from a man aged 60 to 69 with acute or convalescent COVID-19. The CDR3 is CASRRGELTYEQYF. CDR3 in DNA: TGTGCCAGCAGGAGAGGTGAACTTACCTACGAGCAGTACTTC.